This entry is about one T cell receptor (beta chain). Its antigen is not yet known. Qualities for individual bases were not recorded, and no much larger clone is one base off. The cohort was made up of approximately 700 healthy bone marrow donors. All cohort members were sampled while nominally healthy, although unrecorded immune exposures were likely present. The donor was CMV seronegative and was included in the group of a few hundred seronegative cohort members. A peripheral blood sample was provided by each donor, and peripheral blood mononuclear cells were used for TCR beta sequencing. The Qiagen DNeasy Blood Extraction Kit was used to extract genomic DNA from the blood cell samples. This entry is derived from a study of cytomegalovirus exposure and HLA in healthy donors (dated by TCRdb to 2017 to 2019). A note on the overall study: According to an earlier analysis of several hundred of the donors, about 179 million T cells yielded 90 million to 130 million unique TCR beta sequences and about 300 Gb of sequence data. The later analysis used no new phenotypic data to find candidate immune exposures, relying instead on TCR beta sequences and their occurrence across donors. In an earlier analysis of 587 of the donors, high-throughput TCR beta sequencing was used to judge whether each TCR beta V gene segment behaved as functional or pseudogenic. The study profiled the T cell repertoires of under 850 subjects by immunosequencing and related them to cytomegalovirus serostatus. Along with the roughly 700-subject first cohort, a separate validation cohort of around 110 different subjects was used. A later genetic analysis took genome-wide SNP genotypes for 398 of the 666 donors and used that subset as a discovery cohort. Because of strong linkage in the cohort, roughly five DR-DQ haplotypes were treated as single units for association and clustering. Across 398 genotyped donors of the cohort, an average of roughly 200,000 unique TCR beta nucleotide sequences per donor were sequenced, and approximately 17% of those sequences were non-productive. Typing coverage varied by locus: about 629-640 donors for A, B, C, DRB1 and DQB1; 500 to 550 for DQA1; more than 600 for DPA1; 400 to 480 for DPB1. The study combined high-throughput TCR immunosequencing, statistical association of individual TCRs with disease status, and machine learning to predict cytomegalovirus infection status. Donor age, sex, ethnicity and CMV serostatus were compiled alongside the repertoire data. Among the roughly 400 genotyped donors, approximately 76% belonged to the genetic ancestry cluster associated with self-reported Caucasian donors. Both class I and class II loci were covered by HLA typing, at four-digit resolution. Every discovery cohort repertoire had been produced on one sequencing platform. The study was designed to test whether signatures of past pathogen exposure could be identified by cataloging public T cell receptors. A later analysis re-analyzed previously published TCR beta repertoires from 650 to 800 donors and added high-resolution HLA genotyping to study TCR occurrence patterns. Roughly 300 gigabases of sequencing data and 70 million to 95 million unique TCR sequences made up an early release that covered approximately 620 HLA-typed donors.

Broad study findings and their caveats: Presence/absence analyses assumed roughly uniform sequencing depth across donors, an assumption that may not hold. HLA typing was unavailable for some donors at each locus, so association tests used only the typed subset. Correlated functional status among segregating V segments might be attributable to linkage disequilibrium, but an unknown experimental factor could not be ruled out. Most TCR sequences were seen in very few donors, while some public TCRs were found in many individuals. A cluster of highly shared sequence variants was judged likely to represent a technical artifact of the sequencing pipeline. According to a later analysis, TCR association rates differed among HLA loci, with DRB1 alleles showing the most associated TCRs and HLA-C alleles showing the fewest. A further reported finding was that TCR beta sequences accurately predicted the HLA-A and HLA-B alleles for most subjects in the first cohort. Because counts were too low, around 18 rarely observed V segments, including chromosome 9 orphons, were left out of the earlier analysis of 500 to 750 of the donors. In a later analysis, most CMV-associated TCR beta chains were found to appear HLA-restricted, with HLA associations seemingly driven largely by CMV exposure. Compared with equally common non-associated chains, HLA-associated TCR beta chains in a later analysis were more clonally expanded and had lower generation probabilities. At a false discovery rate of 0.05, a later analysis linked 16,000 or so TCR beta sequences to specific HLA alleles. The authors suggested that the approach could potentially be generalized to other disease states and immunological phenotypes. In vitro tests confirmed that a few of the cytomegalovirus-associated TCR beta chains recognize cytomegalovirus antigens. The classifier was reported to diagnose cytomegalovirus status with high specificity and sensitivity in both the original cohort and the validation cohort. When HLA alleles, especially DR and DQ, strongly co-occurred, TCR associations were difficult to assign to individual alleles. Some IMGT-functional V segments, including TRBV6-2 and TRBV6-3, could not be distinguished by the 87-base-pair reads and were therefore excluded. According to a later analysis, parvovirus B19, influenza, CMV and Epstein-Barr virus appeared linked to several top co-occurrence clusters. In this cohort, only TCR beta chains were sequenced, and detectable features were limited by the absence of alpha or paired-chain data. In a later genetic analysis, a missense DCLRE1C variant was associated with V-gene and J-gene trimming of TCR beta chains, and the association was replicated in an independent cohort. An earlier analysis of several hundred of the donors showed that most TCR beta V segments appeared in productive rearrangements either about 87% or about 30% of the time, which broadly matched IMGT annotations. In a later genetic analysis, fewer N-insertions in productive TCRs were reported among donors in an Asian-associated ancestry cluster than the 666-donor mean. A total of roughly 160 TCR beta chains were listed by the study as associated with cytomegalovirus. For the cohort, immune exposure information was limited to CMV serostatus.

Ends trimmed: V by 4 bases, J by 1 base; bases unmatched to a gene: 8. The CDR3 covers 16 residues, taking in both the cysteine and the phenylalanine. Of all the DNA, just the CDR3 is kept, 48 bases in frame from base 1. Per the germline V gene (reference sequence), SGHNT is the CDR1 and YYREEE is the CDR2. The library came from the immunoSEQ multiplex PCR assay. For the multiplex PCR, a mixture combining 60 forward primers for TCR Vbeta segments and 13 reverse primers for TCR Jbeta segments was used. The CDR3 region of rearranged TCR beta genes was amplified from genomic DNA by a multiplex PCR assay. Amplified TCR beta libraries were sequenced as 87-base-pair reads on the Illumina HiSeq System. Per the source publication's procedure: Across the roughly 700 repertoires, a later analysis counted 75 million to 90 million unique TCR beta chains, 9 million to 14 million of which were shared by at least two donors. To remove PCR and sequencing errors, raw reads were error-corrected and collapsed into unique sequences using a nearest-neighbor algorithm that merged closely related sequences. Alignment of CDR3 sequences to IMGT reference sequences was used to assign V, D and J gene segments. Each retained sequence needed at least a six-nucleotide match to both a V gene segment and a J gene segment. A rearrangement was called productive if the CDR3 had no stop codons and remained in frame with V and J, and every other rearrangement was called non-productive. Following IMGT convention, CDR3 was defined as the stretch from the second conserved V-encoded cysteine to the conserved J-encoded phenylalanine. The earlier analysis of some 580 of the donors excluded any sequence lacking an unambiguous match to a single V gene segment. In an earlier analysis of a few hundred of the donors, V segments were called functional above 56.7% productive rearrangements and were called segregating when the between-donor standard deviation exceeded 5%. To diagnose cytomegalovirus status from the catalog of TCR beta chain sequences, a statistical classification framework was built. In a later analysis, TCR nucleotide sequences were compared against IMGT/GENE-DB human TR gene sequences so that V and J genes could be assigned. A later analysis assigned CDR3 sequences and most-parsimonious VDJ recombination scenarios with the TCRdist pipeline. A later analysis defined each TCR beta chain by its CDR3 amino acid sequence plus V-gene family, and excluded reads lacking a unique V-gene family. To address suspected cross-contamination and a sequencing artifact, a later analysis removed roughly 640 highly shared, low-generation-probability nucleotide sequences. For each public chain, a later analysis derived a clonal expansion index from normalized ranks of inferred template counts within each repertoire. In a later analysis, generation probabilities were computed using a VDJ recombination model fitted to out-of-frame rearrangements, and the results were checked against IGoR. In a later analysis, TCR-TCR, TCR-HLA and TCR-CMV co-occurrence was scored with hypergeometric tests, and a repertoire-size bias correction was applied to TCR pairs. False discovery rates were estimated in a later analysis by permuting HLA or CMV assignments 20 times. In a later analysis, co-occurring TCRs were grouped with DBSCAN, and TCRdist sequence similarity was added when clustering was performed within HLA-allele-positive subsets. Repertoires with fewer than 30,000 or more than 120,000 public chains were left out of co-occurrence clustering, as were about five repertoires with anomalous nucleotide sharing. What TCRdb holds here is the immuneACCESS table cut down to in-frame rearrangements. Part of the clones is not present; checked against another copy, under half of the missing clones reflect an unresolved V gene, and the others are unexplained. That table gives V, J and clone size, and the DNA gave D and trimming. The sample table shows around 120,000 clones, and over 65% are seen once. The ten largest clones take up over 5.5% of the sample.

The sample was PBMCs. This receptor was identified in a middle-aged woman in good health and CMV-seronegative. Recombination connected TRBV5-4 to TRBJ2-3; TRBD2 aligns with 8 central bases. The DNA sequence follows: TGTGCCAGCAGCCGAGTAAGCGGGGGCCGCACAGATACGCAGTATTTT. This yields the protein CASSRVSGGRTDTQYF. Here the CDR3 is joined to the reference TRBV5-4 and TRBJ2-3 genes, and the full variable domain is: ETGVTQSPTHLIKTRGQQVTLRCSSQSGHNTVSWYQQALGQGPQFIFQYYREEENGRGNFPPRFSGLQFPNYSSELNVNALELDDSALYLCASSRVSGGRTDTQYFGPGTRLTVL.